Listed below are T cell receptor beta chains from one sample, sequenced in a study of CD8 T cells in Susac syndrome. TCRdb analysed the immunoSEQ multiplex PCR reads with MiXCR anew, one entry per CDR3 protein. The sample has about 160,000 distinct CDR3 sequences, 95% to 97% seen once; the top ten hold 0.12%. Material: CD4+ T cells from PBMCs. The source of these receptors is a human donor with Susac syndrome. Each CDR3 is given with its conserved first and last residue. A D gene is named only where the DNA matches it firmly. Only part of the rows carry a size: once, few, many, or a class if the clone is expanded.

CDR3nt	CDR3aa	v_gene	j_gene	d_gene	abundance
TGTGCCAGCAGCCCGCGACAGGAGTTCACAGATACGCAGTATTTT	CASSPRQEFTDTQYF	TRBV4-2	TRBJ2-3	-	-
TGTGCCTGGAGCTCCGGGGGCGGGAGAACCTTCTACGAGCAGTACTTC	CAWSSGGGRTFYEQYF	TRBV30	TRBJ2-7	-	-
TGTGCCAGCAGCACCTACGACGGTGGAGAGACCCAGTACTTC	CASSTYDGGETQYF	TRBV14	TRBJ2-5	-	-
TGTGCCACCAGCAGAGATACTGCGGATTCACCCCTCCACTTT	CATSRDTADSPLHF	TRBV15	TRBJ1-6	-	-
TGTGCCAGTAGTCAGCGGGCGCACACCGGGGAGCTGTTTTTT	CASSQRAHTGELFF	TRBV19	TRBJ2-2	-	-
TGTGCCAGCAGATTTGGAGATACGCAGTATTTT	CASRFGDTQYF	TRBV6-6	TRBJ2-3	-	-
TGCGCCAGCAGCTCGGACGGCCGGGCGGACACTGAAGCTTTCTTT	CASSSDGRADTEAFF	TRBV5-1	TRBJ1-1	-	-
TGTGCCAGCAGTACCCGGACGGTGGGTGGCTACACCTTC	CASSTRTVGGYTF	TRBV2	TRBJ1-2	-	once
TGTGCCAGCTCACTCAAGCCAGACAATGAGCAGTTCTTC	CASSLKPDNEQFF	TRBV18	TRBJ2-1	-	-
TGTGCCAGCGGACGGGCGAGCACTGAAGCTTTCTTT	CASGRASTEAFF	TRBV3-1	TRBJ1-1	-	few
TGCAGCGTTCAACAGGGGGTCTATGGCTACACCTTC	CSVQQGVYGYTF	TRBV29-1	TRBJ1-2	TRBD1	-
TGTGCCAGCAGCCCGACCCGGGGGGCGCTGGACAATGAGCAGTTCTTC	CASSPTRGALDNEQFF	TRBV7-9	TRBJ2-1	-	-
TGTGCCAGCAGCCCGGGCAGGGGGTACACCGGGGAGCTGTTTTTT	CASSPGRGYTGELFF	TRBV6-2/TRBV6-3	TRBJ2-2	TRBD1	once
TGCAGCGGGGCAGATTCCGAAGCTTTCTTT	CSGADSEAFF	TRBV29-1	TRBJ1-1	-	-
TGTGCCAGCAGGAACTTAGCGGGAGGGCTTAATGAGCAGTTCTTC	CASRNLAGGLNEQFF	TRBV27	TRBJ2-1	TRBD2	-